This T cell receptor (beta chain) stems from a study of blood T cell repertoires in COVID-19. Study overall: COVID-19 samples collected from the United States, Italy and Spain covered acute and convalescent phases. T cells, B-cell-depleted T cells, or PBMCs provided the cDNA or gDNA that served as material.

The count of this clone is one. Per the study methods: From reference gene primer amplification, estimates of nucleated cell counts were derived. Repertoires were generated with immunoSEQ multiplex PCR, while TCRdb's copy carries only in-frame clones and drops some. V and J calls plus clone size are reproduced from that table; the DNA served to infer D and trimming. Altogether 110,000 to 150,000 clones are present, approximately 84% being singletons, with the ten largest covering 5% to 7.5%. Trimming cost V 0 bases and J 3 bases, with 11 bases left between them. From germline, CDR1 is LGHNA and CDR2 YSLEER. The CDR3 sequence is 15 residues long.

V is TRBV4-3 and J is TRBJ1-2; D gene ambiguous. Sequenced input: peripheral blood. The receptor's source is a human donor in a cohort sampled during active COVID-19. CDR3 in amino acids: CASSQDRTGDYGYTF. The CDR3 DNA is TGCGCCAGCAGCCAAGATAGGACGGGAGACTATGGCTACACCTTC.